What follows are 13 T cell receptor beta chains derived from one specimen sequenced in a study of blood T cells in healthy people across ages. With a J-beta primer mix and a sample-barcoded 5' primer, a second PCR ran roughly 6 to 11 cycles. Each CDR3 protein is one row after TCRdb ran MiXCR on the 5' RACE reads. The repertoire holds hundreds of thousands of distinct CDR3 sequences, with around 41% as singletons. Source material: blood. These receptors were taken from a man older than 75 in good health.

This clonotype has more than one count but fewer than ten. The chain couples TRBV10-3 to TRBJ2-7; TRBD1 agrees at 8 bases. The CDR3 spans 15 residues. Trimming removed 3 bases from V and 2 bases from J; junction bases left unmatched: 6. CDR1 and CDR2 from the germline V gene are ENHRY and SYGVKD. The CDR3 nucleotides read TGTGCCATCAGTGAAGGACAGGGTGGAACCTACGAGCAGTACTTC. Translation gives CAISEGQGGTYEQYF.

The V call is TRBV7-2, the J call TRBJ1-2; tentatively, D is TRBD1 (5 bases). The CDR3 contains 15 residues. Trimming shortened V by 5 bases and J by 9 bases, and 22 bases separated the two germline ends. CDR1 is SGHTA and CDR2 is FQGNSA in the germline V gene. The CDR3 DNA reads as TGTGCCAGCAGCGCGACACCGGGACGTCGAGAGCGCTACACCTTC. Amino acids: CASSATPGRRERYTF.

This clonotype was seen more than once but under ten times. The V and J genes are TRBV7-9 and TRBJ1-4; 8 nucleotides match TRBD1. Germline V lookup: CDR1 SEHNR, CDR2 FQNEAQ (reference sequence). The junction had 6 bases not matched to a gene; V was cut back by 5 bases and J by 7 bases. The CDR3 consists of 14 residues. The CDR3 sequence is CASSITGGTEKLFF. The CDR3 DNA sequence: TGTGCCAGCAGCATCACAGGGGGGACTGAAAAACTGTTTTTT.

This clonotype was counted a few times. This sequence joins TRBV7-8 and TRBJ2-5; 9 bases match TRBD1. The J call is uncertain, as TRBJ2-7 better fits the DNA end. The germline V gene has CDR1 SGHVS and CDR2 FQNEAQ. The CDR3 sequence is 15 residues long. The CDR3 nucleotides read TGTGCCAGCAGCTCCCGGGACAGGGTCTTCTACGAGCAGTACTTC. Translation gives CASSSRDRVFYEQYF.

J is TRBJ1-2 and V is TRBV25-1; D is undetermined. Trimming removed 2 bases from V and 4 bases from J, with 5 bases in between. The length of the CDR3 is 12 residues. From germline, CDR1 is MGHDK and CDR2 SYGVNS. CDR3 protein: CASSEAGYGYTF. The CDR3 DNA follows: TGTGCCAGCAGTGAAGCGGGCTATGGCTACACCTTC.

The chain couples TRBV2 to TRBJ2-4; D unclear. The germline CDR1 and CDR2 sequences are SNHLY and FYNNEI. Between the trimmed V and J ends, which lost 4 bases and 2 bases, there was a span of 9 bases. The CDR3 extends over 14 amino acids. The CDR3: CASSVGNSKNIQYF. The DNA of the CDR3 is TGTGCCAGCAGTGTAGGGAACTCCAAAAACATTCAGTACTTC.

This clonotype was counted a few times. The chain carries TRBV4-3 and TRBJ1-2; D is unclear. This CDR3 has 15 amino acids. The V and J ends lost 4 bases and 6 bases respectively, with 18 bases between them. The germline CDR1 and CDR2 sequences are LGHNA and YSLEER. The CDR3 bases are TGCGCCAGCAGCCCTAGTCCTACCGCGGGGAATGGCTACACCTTC. This gives the protein CASSPSPTAGNGYTF.

This chain uses TRBV7-2 with TRBJ2-7, with a possible D match to TRBD2 (5 bases). With 1 base removed from V and 3 bases from J, the gap between germline ends came to 13 bases. From germline, CDR1 is SGHTA and CDR2 FQGNSA. The CDR3 runs to 15 residues. The CDR3 DNA follows: TGTGCCAGCAGCTTAGACATATACGGGGTCTACGAGCAGTACTTC. Its translation: CASSLDIYGVYEQYF.

The chain uses TRBV29-1 and TRBJ2-2; TRBD2 might be the D (6 bases). V was shortened by 4 bases and J by 5 bases, with 20 bases between the two germline ends. The CDR3 has 16 residues. Germline V gene data show CDR1 as SQVTM and CDR2 as ANQGSEA. The CDR3 is CSVASLGGAGTGELFF. The CDR3 nucleotides are TGCAGCGTTGCCTCACTCGGAGGCGCGGGGACCGGGGAGCTGTTTTTT.

This clonotype was seen just once. The junction shows a germline mismatch at one end, possibly a read error. The chain joins TRBV28 to TRBJ2-1, with a tentative D call TRBD1 (5 bases). Germline V gene lookup returns CDR1 MDHEN and CDR2 SYDVKM. This CDR3 is 12 amino acids long. The CDR3 sequence is CASSWGVPEQLF. CDR3 in DNA: TGTGCCAGCAGTTGGGGCGTGCCGGAGCAGCTCTTC.

As regards this clonotype: Since a much larger clone is just one base distant, this may be a read error. The rearrangement uses TRBV12-3 or TRBV12-4 and TRBJ2-3, with 12 nucleotides matching TRBD1. V lost 5 bases and J lost 1; bases outside the gene matches: 10. The CDR3 totals 18 residues. DNA for the CDR3: TGTGCCAGCAGTCTCCGGGACAGGGGGCCCATGCGCACAGATACGCAGTATTTT. Translation gives CASSLRDRGPMRTDTQYF.

The CDR3 nucleotides read TGTGCCAGCAGTTCCAACTGGGAGGGGGCTCGGGGCTACACCTTC. It codes for CASSSNWEGARGYTF. The gene calls are TRBV28 and TRBJ1-2; 7 bases are shared with TRBD1. V lost 4 bases to trimming and J lost 8 bases; unmatched junction nucleotides: 13. Germline-derived CDR1 and CDR2 are MDHEN and SYDVKM. The length of the CDR3 is 15 residues.

V usage is TRBV6-2 or TRBV6-3 and J usage is TRBJ2-5; the D gene could be TRBD1 or TRBD2 (7 bases each). V dropped 7 bases and J dropped 7 bases, with 16 bases sitting between them. The CDR3 contains 13 residues. Looked up from germline, CDR1 is MNHEY and CDR2 is SVGEGT. Here the CDR3 DNA reads TGTGCCAGCACCTTACAGGGGAGGGGGACCCAGTACTTC. Encoded protein: CASTLQGRGTQYF.